This is a list of T cell receptor beta chains from one sample in a study of cytomegalovirus exposure and HLA in healthy donors. Data came from immunoSEQ multiplex PCR; TCRdb stores just in-frame clones and leaves some out. The sample yields hundreds of thousands of clones, 70% to 90% seen once. The source material was PBMCs. The receptors were gathered from a woman in her late teens or twenties in good health and CMV-seronegative. Both conserved end residues are part of each CDR3. The order of the fields is D gene, clone size, J gene, V gene, CDR3 protein, CDR3 DNA. The D gene is left open where the match is weak. The size entry is marked missing in some rows and otherwise reads once, few, many or a size class.

>TRBD1|.|TRBJ1-5|TRBV6-1
CASSEWVGGGQPQHF
TGTGCCAGCAGTGAATGGGTAGGGGGCGGTCAGCCCCAGCATTTT
>TRBD1|once|TRBJ2-1|TRBV4-1
CASSQENRGFYNEQFF
TGCGCCAGCAGCCAAGAAAACAGGGGGTTCTACAATGAGCAGTTCTTC
>.|.|TRBJ1-1|TRBV28
CASSPDPGQDPEAFF
TGTGCCAGCAGCCCAGATCCGGGACAAGATCCTGAAGCTTTCTTT
>TRBD1|once|TRBJ2-2|TRBV28
CASSTTDRGRGELFF
TGTGCCAGCAGTACAACGGACAGGGGGCGCGGGGAGCTGTTTTTT
>TRBD2|.|TRBJ2-3|TRBV27
CASSPVSVQGLGDTQYF
TGTGCCAGCAGTCCCGTATCGGTGCAGGGACTAGGGGATACGCAGTATTTT
>TRBD2|.|TRBJ2-3|TRBV4-2
CASSQDSRAPAGGDTQYF
TGTGCCAGCAGCCAAGATAGCCGGGCCCCAGCGGGGGGGGATACGCAGTATTTT
>.|.|TRBJ2-1|TRBV7-2
CASSLLASDEQFF
TGTGCCAGCAGCTTGTTAGCGTCGGATGAGCAGTTCTTC
>.|.|TRBJ2-3|TRBV28
CATHRVSNLDTQYF
TGTGCCACCCACAGGGTATCAAATTTGGATACGCAGTATTTT
>.|.|TRBJ1-2|TRBV18
CASSPVDTPYGYTF
TGTGCCAGCTCACCAGTGGACACGCCGTATGGCTACACCTTC
>.|.|TRBJ2-7|TRBV4-1
CASSQAEQQGKTYEQYF
TGCGCCAGCAGCCAGGCCGAGCAGCAGGGGAAAACCTACGAGCAGTACTTC
>TRBD2|once|TRBJ2-5|TRBV30
CAWSNSRRAGGETQYF
TGTGCCTGGAGTAACAGTCGGAGAGCGGGAGGAGAGACCCAGTACTTC
>TRBD2|.|TRBJ2-3|TRBV10-3
CAISEGLAGKSDTQYF
TGTGCCATCAGTGAAGGACTAGCGGGAAAGTCAGATACGCAGTATTTT
>.|.|TRBJ2-2|TRBV4-1
CASSLIPPGELFF
TGCGCCAGCAGCCTAATCCCTCCCGGGGAGCTGTTTTTT
>.|.|TRBJ2-1|TRBV7-8
CASSFFPGDNEQFF
TGTGCCAGCAGCTTCTTCCCGGGGGACAATGAGCAGTTCTTC
>.|.|TRBJ1-2|TRBV30
CAWSIGGWYGYTF
TGTGCCTGGAGTATAGGGGGTTGGTATGGCTACACCTTC
>.|.|TRBJ2-5|TRBV2
CASSKGARETQYF
TGTGCCAGCAGTAAAGGAGCTAGAGAGACCCAGTACTTC
>.|.|TRBJ2-1|TRBV4-2
CASSQEGGDYNEQFF
TGTGCCAGCAGCCAAGAAGGGGGGGACTACAATGAGCAGTTCTTC
>TRBD1|.|TRBJ1-4|TRBV28
CASSTQTGTVGEKLFF
TGTGCCAGCTCGACCCAGACAGGGACAGTCGGTGAAAAACTGTTTTTT
>TRBD1|few|TRBJ2-7|TRBV28
CASSLGDSPYEQYF
TGTGCCAGCAGTTTGGGGGACAGCCCCTACGAGCAGTACTTC
>.|.|TRBJ2-3|TRBV6-5
CASSTPGDTQYF
TGTGCCAGCTCGACGCCGGGAGATACGCAGTATTTT
>.|.|TRBJ1-2|TRBV15
CATSPSRNPSENYGYTF
TGTGCCACCAGCCCCTCGAGAAATCCGTCGGAGAACTATGGCTACACCTTC
>.|.|TRBJ2-2|TRBV5-1
CASSLGAVNTGELFF
TGCGCCAGCAGCTTGGGAGCGGTGAACACCGGGGAGCTGTTTTTT
>.|.|TRBJ2-7|TRBV28
CASMNIGGSRDEQYF
TGTGCCAGCATGAATATCGGGGGTAGCAGAGACGAGCAGTACTTC
>TRBD1|.|TRBJ1-4|TRBV14
CASSQERRGREKLFF
TGTGCCAGCAGCCAAGAGAGAAGGGGGCGGGAAAAACTGTTTTTT
>.|.|TRBJ2-4|TRBV19
CASSIYGDGAKNIQYF
TGTGCCAGTAGTATATACGGGGATGGGGCCAAAAACATTCAGTACTTC
>.|few|TRBJ1-5|TRBV2
CASDKTDRNQPQHF
TGTGCCAGCGACAAGACAGACCGAAATCAGCCCCAGCATTTT
>.|.|TRBJ2-1|TRBV5-1
CASSPEAEAEQFF
TGCGCCAGCAGCCCGGAAGCGGAAGCTGAGCAGTTCTTC
>.|.|TRBJ1-1|TRBV14
CASSHTPGFKGTEAFF
TGTGCCAGCAGCCATACCCCCGGGTTTAAAGGCACTGAAGCTTTCTTT
>.|.|TRBJ1-1|TRBV15
CATSGSGSPGTEAFF
TGTGCCACCAGCGGCTCGGGATCCCCGGGCACTGAAGCTTTCTTT
>TRBD2|.|TRBJ2-2|TRBV6-5
CASSSYSGGALGELFF
TGTGCCAGCAGTTCCTATAGCGGGGGGGCCCTTGGGGAGCTGTTTTTT
>TRBD1|.|TRBJ2-7|TRBV7-8
CASSSGQYEQYF
TGTGCCAGCAGCTCGGGACAGTACGAGCAGTACTTC